Listed below are T cell receptor beta chains from one sample, sequenced in a study of T cell responses to AZD1222 COVID-19 vaccine. Sequencing used immunoSEQ multiplex PCR; TCRdb keeps in-frame clones, though not all of them. The profile covers about 85,000 clones, with 80% to 90% appearing a single time and approximately 7.9% taken by the ten largest. The sample was peripheral blood, taken on day 0 of AZD1222 vaccination. Receptor source: an adult in good health. The CDR3 runs from the conserved cysteine through the conserved F or W. Fields, in order: D gene, clone size, V gene, J gene, CDR3 protein, CDR3 DNA. D genes are given only for firm matches. Rows give clone size only sometimes, using once, few, many, or a class for an expanded clone.

D gene: -
clone size: -
V gene: TRBV7-3
J gene: TRBJ2-3
CDR3 protein: CASSLRAVPGADTQYF
CDR3 DNA: TGTGCCAGCAGCTTAAGAGCGGTTCCCGGGGCAGATACGCAGTATTTT

D gene: TRBD1
clone size: -
V gene: TRBV9
J gene: TRBJ1-2
CDR3 protein: CASSQGGAVSYGYTF
CDR3 DNA: TGTGCCAGCAGCCAGGGGGGCGCGGTTAGCTATGGCTACACCTTC

D gene: TRBD2
clone size: once
V gene: TRBV3-1/TRBV3-2
J gene: TRBJ2-7
CDR3 protein: CASSSRTSGRTEQYF
CDR3 DNA: TGTGCCAGCAGTTCACGGACTAGCGGGAGAACCGAGCAGTACTTC

D gene: -
clone size: -
V gene: TRBV28
J gene: TRBJ2-7
CDR3 protein: CASSPLGKGAYEQYF
CDR3 DNA: TGTGCCAGCAGCCCACTGGGGAAAGGGGCCTACGAGCAGTACTTC

D gene: -
clone size: -
V gene: TRBV5-8
J gene: TRBJ1-4
CDR3 protein: CASSLLRPYEKLFF
CDR3 DNA: TGTGCCAGCAGCTTGCTTAGACCTTATGAAAAACTGTTTTTT

D gene: -
clone size: -
V gene: TRBV18
J gene: TRBJ1-1
CDR3 protein: CASSPQGHGTEAFF
CDR3 DNA: TGTGCCAGCTCACCACAGGGGCACGGTACTGAAGCTTTCTTT

D gene: -
clone size: few
V gene: TRBV5-6
J gene: TRBJ2-7
CDR3 protein: CASSLSGTTYEQYF
CDR3 DNA: TGTGCCAGCAGCTTGTCCGGGACGACCTACGAGCAGTACTTC

D gene: -
clone size: -
V gene: TRBV7-2
J gene: TRBJ1-1
CDR3 protein: CASSLGHSMAFF
CDR3 DNA: TGTGCCAGCAGCTTGGGACATTCGATGGCTTTCTTT

D gene: -
clone size: -
V gene: TRBV30
J gene: TRBJ2-3
CDR3 protein: CAWSIWETDTQYF
CDR3 DNA: TGTGCCTGGAGTATTTGGGAGACAGATACGCAGTATTTT

D gene: -
clone size: -
V gene: TRBV7-2
J gene: TRBJ2-2
CDR3 protein: CASSFSGFQNTGELFF
CDR3 DNA: TGTGCCAGCAGCTTTTCAGGATTTCAGAACACCGGGGAGCTGTTTTTT

D gene: TRBD2
clone size: -
V gene: TRBV4-3
J gene: TRBJ2-5
CDR3 protein: CASSQGGSGRASTETQYF
CDR3 DNA: TGCGCCAGCAGCCAAGGGGGTAGCGGGAGGGCCTCCACCGAGACCCAGTACTTC

D gene: -
clone size: once
V gene: TRBV3-1/TRBV3-2
J gene: TRBJ1-1
CDR3 protein: CASSQDSLNTEAFF
CDR3 DNA: TGTGCCAGCAGCCAAGACAGCCTGAACACTGAAGCTTTCTTT

D gene: -
clone size: -
V gene: TRBV2
J gene: TRBJ2-2
CDR3 protein: CASSPAPRDTFTGTGELFF
CDR3 DNA: TGTGCCAGCAGCCCCGCGCCCAGGGACACCTTCACCGGCACCGGGGAGCTGTTTTTT

D gene: TRBD2
clone size: -
V gene: TRBV29-1
J gene: TRBJ2-7
CDR3 protein: CSARGGGTTYEQYF
CDR3 DNA: TGCAGCGCCCGGGGGGGTGGGACAACCTACGAGCAGTACTTC

D gene: -
clone size: -
V gene: TRBV27
J gene: TRBJ1-5
CDR3 protein: CASRSALLNQPQHF
CDR3 DNA: TGTGCCAGCAGAAGCGCATTACTCAATCAGCCCCAGCATTTT

D gene: -
clone size: -
V gene: TRBV2
J gene: TRBJ1-1
CDR3 protein: CASSEAGRANTEAFF
CDR3 DNA: TGTGCCAGCAGTGAAGCCGGACGAGCGAACACTGAAGCTTTCTTT

D gene: TRBD1
clone size: -
V gene: TRBV19
J gene: TRBJ1-5
CDR3 protein: CASSGEGQYNQPQHF
CDR3 DNA: TGTGCCAGTAGTGGCGAGGGACAGTACAATCAGCCCCAGCATTTT

D gene: -
clone size: once
V gene: TRBV15
J gene: TRBJ1-5
CDR3 protein: CATSRDPAGLVNQPQHF
CDR3 DNA: TGTGCCACCAGCAGAGATCCAGCAGGGTTGGTCAATCAGCCCCAGCATTTT

D gene: -
clone size: -
V gene: TRBV12-5
J gene: TRBJ1-2
CDR3 protein: CASGLTGYGYTF
CDR3 DNA: TGTGCTAGTGGTTTGACAGGGTATGGCTACACCTTC

D gene: -
clone size: -
V gene: TRBV16
J gene: TRBJ2-1
CDR3 protein: CASSQSGGGGYNEQFF
CDR3 DNA: TGTGCCAGCAGCCAATCCGGAGGGGGTGGCTACAATGAGCAGTTCTTC

D gene: TRBD1
clone size: once
V gene: TRBV9
J gene: TRBJ1-3
CDR3 protein: CASSEGQGFGNTIYF
CDR3 DNA: TGTGCCAGCAGCGAAGGACAGGGCTTTGGAAACACCATATATTTT

D gene: TRBD1
clone size: -
V gene: TRBV3-1/TRBV3-2
J gene: TRBJ1-1
CDR3 protein: CASSPEYYLGQGTEAFF
CDR3 DNA: TGTGCCAGCAGCCCAGAATACTACCTGGGACAGGGAACTGAAGCTTTCTTT

D gene: TRBD2
clone size: few
V gene: TRBV19
J gene: TRBJ2-1
CDR3 protein: CASGDLVLAGGKSEQFF
CDR3 DNA: TGTGCCAGTGGGGATCTTGTCTTAGCGGGAGGCAAAAGTGAGCAGTTCTTC

D gene: -
clone size: -
V gene: TRBV7-6
J gene: TRBJ2-1
CDR3 protein: CASSLAFEGEISNEQFF
CDR3 DNA: TGTGCCAGCAGCTTAGCGTTCGAGGGAGAGATCTCGAATGAGCAGTTCTTC

D gene: -
clone size: -
V gene: TRBV27
J gene: TRBJ2-1
CDR3 protein: CASMGGHEQFF
CDR3 DNA: TGTGCCAGCATGGGGGGACATGAGCAGTTCTTC

D gene: TRBD2
clone size: -
V gene: TRBV27
J gene: TRBJ2-1
CDR3 protein: CASKGAGGDSYNEQFF
CDR3 DNA: TGTGCCAGCAAGGGAGCGGGAGGGGACTCCTACAATGAGCAGTTCTTC

D gene: TRBD1
clone size: -
V gene: TRBV11-1
J gene: TRBJ1-6
CDR3 protein: CASSQDRVDSPLHF
CDR3 DNA: TGTGCCAGCAGCCAGGACAGGGTTGATTCACCCCTCCACTTT

D gene: TRBD1
clone size: -
V gene: TRBV7-3
J gene: TRBJ1-1
CDR3 protein: CASSLTGTGNTEAFF
CDR3 DNA: TGTGCCAGCAGCTTAACCGGGACAGGGAACACTGAAGCTTTCTTT

D gene: TRBD1
clone size: -
V gene: TRBV5-4
J gene: TRBJ1-1
CDR3 protein: CASSFDRGGTEAFF
CDR3 DNA: TGTGCCAGCAGCTTCGACAGGGGAGGCACTGAAGCTTTCTTT